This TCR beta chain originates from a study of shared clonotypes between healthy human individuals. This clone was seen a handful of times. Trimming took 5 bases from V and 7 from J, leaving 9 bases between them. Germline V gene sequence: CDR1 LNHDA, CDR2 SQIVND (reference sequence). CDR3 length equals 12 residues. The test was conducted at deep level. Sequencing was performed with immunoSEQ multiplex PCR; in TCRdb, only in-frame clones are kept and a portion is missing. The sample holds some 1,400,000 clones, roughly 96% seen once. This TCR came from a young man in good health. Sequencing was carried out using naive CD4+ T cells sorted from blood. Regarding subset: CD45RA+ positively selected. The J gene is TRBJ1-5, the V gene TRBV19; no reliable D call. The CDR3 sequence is CASSSPSQPQHF. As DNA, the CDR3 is TGTGCCAGTAGTTCTCCCAGCCAGCCCCAGCATTTT.